The 25 T cell receptor beta chains below come from one sample, sequenced in a study of cytomegalovirus exposure and HLA in healthy donors. Primers: 60 Vbeta forward and 13 Jbeta reverse. The data were produced by immunoSEQ multiplex PCR, yet TCRdb's version contains in-frame clones alone and is incomplete. In total, the table holds 100,000 to 150,000 clones. The sample was PBMCs. The receptors shown here come from a man between 18 and 29 years old in good health and CMV-seronegative.

The genes are TRBV19 and TRBJ2-7, with a possible D match to TRBD2 (6 bases). The CDR3 has 15 residues. V was pared by 3 bases and J by 4 bases, with 16 bases between. The germline V gene encodes CDR1 LNHDA and CDR2 SQIVND (reference sequence). CDR3 protein: CASSIRGTQMYEQYF. The CDR3 DNA follows: TGTGCCAGTAGTATCCGCGGGACTCAGATGTACGAGCAGTACTTC. Based on the CDR3 plus reference TRBV19 and TRBJ2-7, the full variable domain is DGGITQSPKYLFRKEGQNVTLSCEQNLNHDAMYWYRQDPGQGLRLIYYSQIVNDFQKGDIAEGYSVSREKKESFPLTVTSAQKNPTAFYLCASSIRGTQMYEQYFGPGTRLTVT.

The gene calls are TRBV5-1 and TRBJ1-2; 7 nucleotides agree with TRBD1. CDR1 and CDR2 (germline): SGHRS, YFSETQ. The V gene end was trimmed by 4 bases and the J gene end by 6 bases; junction bases not matched to a gene: 6. There are 13 residues in the CDR3. The CDR3 sequence is CASSPGTADGYTF. CDR3 nucleotides: TGCGCCAGCAGCCCCGGGACAGCAGATGGCTACACCTTC.

The rearrangement joins TRBV7-3 to TRBJ1-1, with 7 bases fitting TRBD1. The V gene's germline CDR1 is SGHTA and CDR2 FQGTGA. The V segment lost 3 bases and the J segment 5 bases; nucleotides outside the gene matches: 6. The CDR3 totals 14 residues. The CDR3 reads CASSFQGGETEAFF. Here the CDR3 DNA reads TGTGCCAGCAGCTTCCAAGGGGGCGAGACTGAAGCTTTCTTT.

J is TRBJ2-5 and V is TRBV9; 7 nucleotides line up with TRBD2. With the DNA end fitting TRBJ2-7 better, the J assignment may be wrong. CDR1 and CDR2 (germline): SGDLS, YYNGEE. The CDR3 has 15 amino acids. CDR3 amino acids: CASSVLAGVNHEQYF. The CDR3 DNA is TGTGCCAGCAGCGTGTTGGCGGGAGTCAACCACGAGCAGTACTTC.

The chain's CDR3 is CASSEIRGWFTEAFF. In nucleotides, the CDR3 is TGTGCCAGCAGTGAAATCCGGGGTTGGTTCACTGAAGCTTTCTTT. The rearrangement joins TRBV2 to TRBJ1-1, with D unresolved. Trimming took off 2 bases at V and 4 bases at J, with 14 bases between the two ends. The CDR3 length is 15 residues. Looked up from germline, CDR1 is SNHLY and CDR2 is FYNNEI.

The gene calls are TRBV7-2 and TRBJ2-3, with D possibly matching TRBD1 (7 bases). Looked up from germline, CDR1 is SGHTA and CDR2 is FQGNSA. V shed 5 bases and J shed 8 bases, with 23 bases lying between them. CDR3 length equals 16 residues. The CDR3 region has the DNA TGTGCCAGCAGCCCCCAGGGGGGACCCGTCCCCCGTACGCAGTATTTT. Encoded protein: CASSPQGGPVPRTQYF.

The rearrangement joins TRBV19 to TRBJ2-2; D may be TRBD1 (6 bases). CDR3 length: 17 amino acids. Germline CDR1 LNHDA, CDR2 SQIVND (reference sequence). V lost 5 bases and J 7 bases, leaving 23 bases between the germline ends. CDR3 coding DNA: TGTGCCAGTAGTTCAGGAATTAACAGGGTCCCCAGCGGGGAGCTGTTTTTT. As protein: CASSSGINRVPSGELFF.

CDR3 in DNA: TGTGCCAGCAGCTTTAGCAATGAGCAGTTCTTC. It specifies CASSFSNEQFF. The chain links TRBV11-1 to TRBJ2-1; D unresolved. The germline CDR1 and CDR2 sequences are SGHAT and FQDESV (reference sequence). Trimming removed 3 bases at V and 6 bases at J, with 3 bases between. This CDR3 is built from 11 residues.

The rearrangement links TRBV19 to TRBJ1-1, with no clear D. The V end lost 2 bases, the J end lost 4 bases, and 11 bases lay between the germline ends. The CDR3 length is 14 residues. Per the germline V gene, CDR1 is LNHDA and CDR2 is SQIVND (reference sequence). As DNA, the CDR3 is TGTGCCAGTAGTATAACGTCAGATCCCACTGAAGCTTTCTTT. This codes for CASSITSDPTEAFF. Looking up the rest from reference TRBV19 and TRBJ1-1 gives the full variable domain: DGGITQSPKYLFRKEGQNVTLSCEQNLNHDAMYWYRQDPGQGLRLIYYSQIVNDFQKGDIAEGYSVSREKKESFPLTVTSAQKNPTAFYLCASSITSDPTEAFFGQGTRLTVV.

CDR3: CASSWGQGNTEAFF. CDR3 nucleotide sequence: TGTGCCAGCAGCTGGGGACAGGGGAACACTGAAGCTTTCTTT. This chain connects TRBV11-2 to TRBJ1-1, with 9 bases that match TRBD1. Germline lookup yields CDR1 SGHAT and CDR2 FQNNGV. The CDR3 runs to 14 residues. The V segment lost 4 bases and the J segment 1 base; nucleotides outside the gene matches: 1.

The V gene is TRBV7-3, the J gene TRBJ2-7, with D possibly matching TRBD1 (6 bases). V gave up 5 bases and J gave up 2 bases, with 13 bases separating them. This CDR3 spans 14 amino acids. Germline V lookup: CDR1 SGHTA, CDR2 FQGTGA. The CDR3: CASSPGTNTYEQYF. CDR3 DNA: TGTGCCAGCAGCCCCGGGACAAATACCTACGAGCAGTACTTC.

This sequence joins TRBV29-1 and TRBJ2-1, with D possibly being TRBD2 (6 bases). This CDR3 spans 11 amino acids. CDR1 and CDR2 (germline): SQVTM, ANQGSEA. V was shortened by 6 bases and J by 7 bases, with 10 bases between the two germline ends. For the CDR3, the DNA is TGCAGCGTGCCCGGAGGGAATGAGCAGTTCTTC. This codes for CSVPGGNEQFF.

This chain connects TRBV9 to TRBJ2-1, with a possible D match to TRBD2 (5 bases). V was pared by 2 bases and J by 4 bases, with 16 bases between. Germline CDR1 and CDR2: SGDLS and YYNGEE. The length of the CDR3 is 16 residues. The CDR3 DNA reads TGTGCCAGCAGCGTTCGGGATTGGGCGGGTTACAATGAGCAGTTCTTC. It is translated as CASSVRDWAGYNEQFF.

The chain combines TRBV7-2 with TRBJ2-2; D is perhaps TRBD1 (5 bases). The CDR3 contains 15 residues. Trimming took off 7 bases at V and 4 bases at J, with 16 bases between the two ends. Germline-derived CDR1 and CDR2 are SGHTA and FQGNSA. For the CDR3, the DNA is TGTGCCAGCACCCGCCCTCGGACACCCACCGGGGAGCTGTTTTTT. Protein product: CASTRPRTPTGELFF.

The chain carries TRBV10-3 and TRBJ1-5; D call uncertain. The V end was cut by 7 bases, the J end by 0 bases, with 10 bases between. The CDR3 is 14 residues long. Per the germline V gene, CDR1 is ENHRY and CDR2 is SYGVKD. The CDR3: CAITEGYSNQPQHF. The CDR3 nucleotides read TGTGCCATCACGGAGGGATATAGCAATCAGCCCCAGCATTTT.

The J gene is TRBJ1-2, the V gene TRBV25-1; 7 nucleotides line up with TRBD1. V shed 8 bases, J shed 1 base, and the junction held 7 bases outside the gene matches. In germline, CDR1 is MGHDK, CDR2 SYGVNS. This CDR3 is built from 14 residues. The CDR3, as DNA: TGTGCCAGCGGGCGGGCAGGGGGTAACTATGGCTACACCTTC. This encodes CASGRAGGNYGYTF.

The V call is TRBV7-9, the J call TRBJ1-1, with 9 bases identical to TRBD1. Trimming took 1 base from V and 10 from J; bases not matched to a gene: 10. This CDR3 region has 15 residues. The germline V gene has CDR1 SEHNR and CDR2 FQNEAQ (reference sequence). In DNA, the CDR3 is TGTGCCAGCAGCTTAGGGGGACAGGGAATTGTAACAGCTTTCTTT. Its protein product is CASSLGGQGIVTAFF.

V gene TRBV7-3 combines with J gene TRBJ2-1; 12 positions match TRBD2. Germline lookup yields CDR1 SGHTA and CDR2 FQGTGA. Trimming removed 2 bases from V and 6 bases from J; junction bases left unmatched: 5. The CDR3 runs 16 residues. The CDR3 DNA reads as TGTGCCAGCAGCTTAGATCTAGCGGGAGGGCCCAATGAGCAGTTCTTC. Residues: CASSLDLAGGPNEQFF.

This chain connects TRBV6-5 to TRBJ2-1; TRBD2 might be the D (5 bases). The CDR3 loop spans 13 amino acids. Trimming took 2 bases from V and 5 from J, leaving 7 bases between them. Germline V CDR1 and CDR2: MNHEY, SVGAGI. Here the CDR3 reads CASSYMTNNEQFF. The CDR3 DNA sequence: TGTGCCAGCAGTTACATGACTAACAATGAGCAGTTCTTC.

The CDR3 region is CATRGEAYNEQFF. The CDR3 DNA reads as TGTGCCACCAGAGGGGAGGCCTACAATGAGCAGTTCTTC. J is TRBJ2-1 and V is TRBV2; D possibly corresponds to TRBD2 (6 bases). CDR1 and CDR2 from the germline V gene are SNHLY and FYNNEI. Trimming shortened V by 10 bases and J by 2 bases, and 12 bases separated the two germline ends. This CDR3 has 13 residues.

As DNA, the CDR3 is TGCGCCAGCAGTGGTAGCGGGAGGGAAGAGACCCAGTACTTC. It encodes CASSGSGREETQYF. This chain uses TRBV10-1 with TRBJ2-5; 11 bases align to TRBD2. The CDR3 consists of 14 residues. Trimming took 4 bases from V and 3 from J; bases not matched to a gene: 1. Germline V lookup: CDR1 WNHNN, CDR2 SYGVQD (reference sequence).

The chain has TRBV29-1 and TRBJ2-5; 8 positions agree with TRBD2. The CDR3 length is 14 residues. V lost 8 bases and J lost 5; bases outside the gene matches: 13. Germline CDR1 is SQVTM and CDR2 is ANQGSEA. The CDR3 reads CSLTGGGIVETQYF. The CDR3 region has the DNA TGCAGCTTAACCGGCGGGGGGATAGTGGAGACCCAGTACTTC.

As DNA, the CDR3 is TGTGCCAGCAGTCCAACGGGGACAGGGTACGGGGCCAACGTCCTGACTTTC. Translating it yields CASSPTGTGYGANVLTF. The J gene is TRBJ2-6, the V gene TRBV28; 9 nucleotides align to TRBD1. The CDR3 is 17 residues long. V lost 5 bases and J lost 4; bases outside the gene matches: 9. Germline lookup yields CDR1 MDHEN and CDR2 SYDVKM.

V usage is TRBV6-5 and J usage is TRBJ2-7; weak D call: TRBD1 (6 bases). Germline V gives CDR1 MNHEY, CDR2 SVGAGI. The ends were cut back, 2 bases at V and 1 base at J, with 12 bases in the middle. There are 15 residues in the CDR3. The CDR3 DNA reads as TGTGCCAGCAGTTACGCAACCACAGGGTCCTACGAGCAGTACTTC. Encoded protein: CASSYATTGSYEQYF.

V and J are TRBV5-5 and TRBJ1-5, with D uncertain. Germline V gene sequence: CDR1 SGHKS, CDR2 YYEKEE (reference sequence). The V end was cut by 0 bases, the J end by 6 bases, with 7 bases between. The CDR3 spans 13 residues. The CDR3 loop reads CASSLGGGQPQHF. In DNA form, the CDR3 reads TGTGCCAGCAGCTTGGGTGGAGGTCAGCCCCAGCATTTT.